This passage covers 30 T cell receptor beta chains from one sample sequenced in a study of T cell repertoires in cytomegalovirus infection. TCRdb processed the reads anew with MiXCR; each CDR3 protein has one entry. The repertoire consists of about 57,000 distinct CDR3 sequences, with around 20% occurring once and the leading ten covering 73%. Antigens of these TCRs are unknown. This material consisted of CD8+ T cells from cultured PBMCs, taken from culture after CMV antigen stimulation. These receptors were collected from a human donor in good health (CMV status not recorded). Some clones in this sample may be carry-over from other donors' samples.

This chain links TRBV12-3 or TRBV12-4 with TRBJ1-3; D is perhaps TRBD1 (5 bases). The CDR3 has 11 residues. V was cut by 4 bases and J by 14 bases, with 12 bases left in between. The CDR3 loop reads CASSSSGTLYF. CDR3 DNA sequence: TGTGCCAGCAGTTCGAGCGGGACCCTATATTTT.

The CDR3 loop is CASNQGWGRGVAEAFF. In DNA form, the CDR3 reads TGTGCCAGCAACCAGGGGTGGGGCAGGGGGGTCGCTGAAGCTTTCTTT. This chain joins TRBV7-9 and TRBJ1-1; 7 nucleotides align to TRBD1. In germline, CDR1 is SEHNR, CDR2 FQNEAQ (reference sequence). V shed 7 bases and J 6 bases; nucleotides not matched to a gene: 17. There are 16 residues in the CDR3.

The chain combines TRBV29-1 with TRBJ2-3; TRBD2 matches 8 bases. The CDR3 runs 14 residues. Trimming took 5 bases from V and 4 from J; bases not matched to a gene: 8. Germline values: CDR1 SQVTM, CDR2 ANQGSEA. CDR3 loop: CSVYLAGRADTQYF. The CDR3 DNA follows: TGCAGCGTTTACTTAGCGGGGAGGGCAGATACGCAGTATTTT.

A note on this clonotype: This likely comes from a read error, as the CDR3 has no conserved phenylalanine or tryptophan at its end. V is TRBV7-9 and J is TRBJ2-4; D is uncertain. Germline V CDR1 and CDR2: SEHNR, FQNEAQ (reference sequence). The CDR3 runs to 15 residues. CDR3 DNA sequence: TGTGCTAGCAGCTTGGCGGCCTCCACGAAAAACATTCAGTACGTC. Residues: CASSLAASTKNIQYV.

Only a few counts were recorded for this clonotype. The missing conserved phenylalanine or tryptophan at the end of this CDR3 makes a read error likely. The limits of the CDR3 on the DNA are not certain, so only TCRdb's listed CDR3 is given. The chain combines TRBV12-5 with TRBJ1-1. Per the germline V gene, CDR1 is LGHNT and CDR2 is FRNRAP. The CDR3 is 10 residues long, ends included. The CDR3 loop is CASGSVDGAL.

V is TRBV4-3 and J is TRBJ1-2; D unclear. The CDR3 is 17 residues long. Germline V gene sequence: CDR1 LGHNA, CDR2 YSLEER. The ends were cut back, 0 bases at V and 6 bases at J, with 20 bases in the middle. The CDR3 nucleotides read TGCGCCAGCAGCCAAGATGTTGGCCAGAAGGGAAGCCATGGCTACACCTTC. Translation gives CASSQDVGQKGSHGYTF.

This chain joins TRBV10-3 and TRBJ2-7; 8 bases match TRBD2. V lost 1 base, J lost 5 bases, and 7 bases stayed unmatched. The CDR3 sequence is 15 residues long. Per germline, CDR1 ENHRY and CDR2 SYGVKD. As DNA, the CDR3 is TGTGCCATCAGTGAGTGGGCGGGGGGCCGAAACGAGCAGTACTTC. Its protein product is CAISEWAGGRNEQYF.

This clonotype was observed many times. The chain links TRBV7-9 to TRBJ1-2, with D uncertain. Germline loops: CDR1 SEHNR, CDR2 FQNEAQ (reference sequence). CDR3 length: 10 residues. The V end was cut by 0 bases, the J end by 14 bases, with 7 bases between. CDR3 sequence (DNA): TGTGCCAGCAGCTTAGCCCGGGAGACCTTC. It encodes CASSLARETF.

This clonotype was counted between two and nine times. The genes are TRBV7-9 and TRBJ2-7; TRBD1 or TRBD2 may be the D gene (5 bases each). Trimming took 3 bases from V and 2 from J, leaving 14 bases between them. The CDR3 extends over 15 amino acids. Per the germline V gene, CDR1 is SEHNR and CDR2 is FQNEAQ (reference sequence). DNA for the CDR3: TGTGCCAGCAGCTTGAGGGGATGGGGGACCTACGAGCAGTACTTC. This translates into CASSLRGWGTYEQYF.

Of note for this clonotype: The junction does not match germline at one end; this may be a read error. J is TRBJ1-1 and V is TRBV10-3; D gene unclear. The CDR3 has 15 amino acids. The germline CDR1 and CDR2 sequences are ENHRY and SYGVKD. DNA for the CDR3: TGTGCCACCAGTGAGGTGGGAGTACCCTTAACTGAAGCTTTCTTT. This gives the protein CATSEVGVPLTEAFF.

The J gene is TRBJ2-2, the V gene TRBV5-6, with D unclear. V dropped 4 bases and J dropped 7 bases, with 8 bases sitting between them. Germline CDR1 reads SGHDT; CDR2 reads YYEEEE. This CDR3 region has 12 residues. CDR3 sequence: CASSPYLGELFF. CDR3 nucleotides: TGTGCCAGCAGCCCGTATCTCGGGGAGCTGTTTTTT. Supplemented by reference TRBV5-6 and TRBJ2-2, the full variable domain reads DAGVTQSPTHLIKTRGQQVTLRCSPKSGHDTVSWYQQALGQGPQFIFQYYEEEERQRGNFPDRFSGHQFPNYSSELNVNALLLGDSALYLCASSPYLGELFFGEGSRLTVL.

The chain carries TRBV7-6 and TRBJ2-7; the D is unclear. The CDR3 is 15 amino acids. Trimming cost V 0 bases and J 2 bases, with 11 bases left between them. Per the germline V gene, CDR1 is SGHVS and CDR2 is FNYEAQ. CDR3 sequence reads: CASSLAEVRTYEQYF. For the CDR3, the DNA is TGTGCCAGCAGCTTAGCAGAGGTCAGAACCTACGAGCAGTACTTC.

The rearrangement uses TRBV5-6 and TRBJ1-1; D unresolved. Trimming pared 3 bases from V and 0 bases from J, leaving 6 bases between. Germline lookup yields CDR1 SGHDT and CDR2 YYEEEE. This CDR3 is 13 amino acids long. CDR3 loop: CASSSTLNTEAFF. The CDR3 nucleotides are TGTGCCAGCAGCTCTACACTGAACACTGAAGCTTTCTTT.

The chain joins TRBV7-2 to TRBJ2-1; maybe TRBD2 (5 bases). The V end was cut by 5 bases, the J end by 5 bases, with 10 bases between. CDR3 length equals 13 residues. Germline V gene lookup returns CDR1 SGHTA and CDR2 FQGNSA. DNA of the CDR3: TGTGCCAGCAGCGTGGACTTGGACAATGAGCAGTTCTTC. The encoded protein is CASSVDLDNEQFF.

This clonotype has a handful of counts. The chain carries TRBV28 and TRBJ2-2; TRBD1 agrees at 10 bases. There are 15 residues in the CDR3. The germline CDR1 and CDR2 sequences are MDHEN and SYDVKM. Trimming cost V 5 bases and J 3 bases; bases outside gene matches: 3. The CDR3 nucleotides read TGTGCCAGCAGTGAAGGGACAGGGGACACCGGGGAGCTGTTTTTT. Amino acid sequence: CASSEGTGDTGELFF.

The chain recombines TRBV12-3 or TRBV12-4 with TRBJ2-1; TRBD1 aligns across 11 bases. The ends lost 1 base at V and 1 base at J; junction bases unmatched: 9. The length of the CDR3 is 19 residues. CDR3 nucleotide sequence: TGTGCCAGCAGTTTAGTGGACAGGGGGCTTTTCTGGTCCTACAATGAGCAGTTCTTC. This encodes CASSLVDRGLFWSYNEQFF.

This clonotype was seen a few times. V gene TRBV12-5 combines with J gene TRBJ1-1; tentative D call: TRBD1 (6 bases). The CDR3 is 14 amino acids. The germline V gene has CDR1 LGHNT and CDR2 FRNRAP. V was trimmed by 3 bases and J by 5 bases, leaving 13 bases between them. This CDR3 is CASGFGGQRTEAFF. The CDR3 DNA reads as TGTGCTAGTGGTTTCGGGGGGCAGAGGACTGAAGCTTTCTTT.

In its sample, this clonotype was seen a few times. The CDR3 is CASSYPPDGNEADTQYF. In DNA, the CDR3 is TGTGCCAGCAGTTACCCACCGGACGGAAACGAAGCAGATACGCAGTATTTT. This chain links TRBV6-2 or TRBV6-3 with TRBJ2-3; D uncertain. V shed 2 bases and J shed 4 bases, with 19 bases lying between them. Germline CDR1 reads MNHEY; CDR2 reads SVGEGT. This CDR3 comprises 17 residues.

In its sample, this clonotype was seen a few times. The chain uses TRBV7-8 and TRBJ1-5; 8 nucleotides line up with TRBD1. Trimming at V came to 5 bases and at J to 1 base, leaving 7 bases not matched to a gene. The CDR3 length is 16 residues. Germline V lookup: CDR1 SGHVS, CDR2 FQNEAQ. Here the CDR3 reads CASSAPGGWSNQPQHF. The CDR3 coding sequence is TGTGCCAGCAGCGCTCCAGGGGGCTGGAGCAATCAGCCCCAGCATTTT.

This clonotype was observed a handful of times. This chain links TRBV7-9 with TRBJ1-1; D is perhaps TRBD1 (6 bases). Germline CDR1 reads SEHNR; CDR2 reads FQNEAQ (reference sequence). V was shortened by 1 base and J by 0 bases, with 9 bases between the two germline ends. This CDR3 spans 15 amino acids. CDR3 sequence reads: CASSLGGRVNTEAFF. CDR3 DNA sequence: TGTGCCAGCAGCTTAGGGGGGCGGGTGAACACTGAAGCTTTCTTT.

The chain employs TRBV10-3 and TRBJ2-5, with D possibly TRBD1 on 5 matching bases. The CDR3 is made up of 13 amino acids. In germline, CDR1 is ENHRY, CDR2 SYGVKD. V lost 8 bases and J lost 5, with 15 bases in between. CDR3 coding DNA: TGTGCCATCTCACAGGAAAAGGTGGAGACCCAGTACTTC. Residues: CAISQEKVETQYF.

This sequence joins TRBV12-3 or TRBV12-4 and TRBJ2-7, with D uncertain. Trimming removed 7 bases from V and 2 bases from J, with 12 bases in between. CDR3 size: 13 residues. CDR3 region: CASKGRQTYEQYF. CDR3 DNA: TGTGCCAGCAAAGGTCGGCAGACCTACGAGCAGTACTTC.

This clonotype was found a few times. J is TRBJ1-3 and V is TRBV4-2; no clear D. This CDR3 spans 14 amino acids. Trimming stripped 1 base from V and 2 bases from J, with 6 bases between. The V gene's germline CDR1 is LGHNA and CDR2 YNFKEQ. CDR3 DNA: TGTGCCAGCAGCCAAGGAGGGACTGGAAACACCATATATTTT. Encoded protein: CASSQGGTGNTIYF.

This clonotype was observed a handful of times. The genes are TRBV12-3 or TRBV12-4 and TRBJ2-6; no reliable D call. V dropped 8 bases and J dropped 5 bases, with 13 bases sitting between them. CDR3 size: 14 residues. As DNA, the CDR3 is TGTGCCAGCCATGACCGACCGAGGGCCAACGTCCTGACTTTC. Its protein is CASHDRPRANVLTF.

The CDR3 DNA follows: TGCAGTGCTAGAGGGACCTTACGAAACACTGAAGCTTTCTTT. Protein product: CSARGTLRNTEAFF. The chain couples TRBV20-1 to TRBJ1-1; D is unresolved. Germline lookup yields CDR1 DFQATT and CDR2 SNEGSKA (reference sequence). The germline V and J ends were trimmed by 1 base and 2 bases, with 11 bases remaining between them. The CDR3 is made up of 14 amino acids.

The table lists this clonotype with a few counts. The chain carries TRBV12-3 or TRBV12-4 and TRBJ2-5; D unresolved. The CDR3 runs to 12 residues. The V and J ends lost 1 base and 1 base respectively, with 1 base between them. CDR3: CASSLGQETQYF. CDR3 sequence (DNA): TGTGCCAGCAGTTTAGGCCAAGAGACCCAGTACTTC.

Written as DNA, the CDR3 is TGTGCCACCAGCAGAGATAGGGGGACAGGGGGATACGGCTACACCTTC. The encoded protein is CATSRDRGTGGYGYTF. V is TRBV15 and J is TRBJ1-2, with TRBD1 matching over 11 bases. CDR3 length equals 16 residues. Germline loops: CDR1 LNHNV, CDR2 YYDKDF (reference sequence). V lost 0 bases and J lost 8; bases outside the gene matches: 8.

In its sample, this clonotype was seen a few times. The rearrangement links TRBV7-6 to TRBJ2-7; 7 bases fit TRBD1. Germline assignment: CDR1 SGHVS and CDR2 FNYEAQ. The CDR3 runs to 16 residues. The ends lost 3 bases at V and 0 bases at J; junction bases unmatched: 8. CDR3 DNA sequence: TGTGCCAGCAGCTTGCTCACAGGGGAGACCTCCTACGAGCAGTACTTC. Translating gives CASSLLTGETSYEQYF.

The chain employs TRBV11-2 and TRBJ2-1, with D possibly matching TRBD1 (6 bases). This CDR3 has 17 residues. Germline CDR1 is SGHAT and CDR2 is FQNNGV. Trimming removed 0 bases from V and 10 bases from J, with 22 bases in between. For the CDR3, the DNA is TGTGCCAGCAGCTTAGAGGCAGGGGCCCCCCTCGAAATAGAGCAGTTCTTC. Its translation: CASSLEAGAPLEIEQFF.

A note on this clonotype: The junction and the germline gene differ at one end; a read error may be behind it. The V call is TRBV7-9, the J call TRBJ1-4, with D maybe TRBD1 (5 bases). CDR3 length: 13 amino acids. From germline, CDR1 is SEHNR and CDR2 FQNEAQ (reference sequence). The chain's CDR3 is CASSTGRNEILFF. The CDR3 DNA reads as TGTGCCAGCAGCACGGGACGGAATGAAATACTGTTTTTT.